This entry lists 15 T cell receptor beta chains sequenced from one sample in a study of OX40 agonist ivuxolimab in advanced cancers. Measured with immunoSEQ multiplex PCR; TCRdb has only the in-frame clones, and not every one. The table includes around 20,000 clones, just over 70% detected once. This specimen consisted of CD4+ or CD8+ T cells sorted from blood, obtained in a trial of the OX40 agonist ivuxolimab. These receptors were taken from an adult with an advanced solid tumor such as melanoma, head and neck, liver or kidney cancer.

This clone was observed a few times. This chain links TRBV6-4 with TRBJ2-1; TRBD1 aligns across 9 bases. The junction had 10 bases not matched to a gene; V was cut back by 6 bases and J by 7 bases. Germline V lookup: CDR1 MRHNA, CDR2 SNTAGT. CDR3 size: 15 residues. The CDR3 spells CASSKGQGGGNEQFF. CDR3 nucleotide sequence: TGTGCCAGCAGCAAGGGACAGGGAGGGGGGAATGAGCAGTTCTTC.

The chain employs TRBV10-3 and TRBJ2-1; no clear D gene. The CDR3 is made up of 15 amino acids. V lost 6 bases and J 0 bases, leaving 12 bases between the germline ends. Germline V gene sequence: CDR1 ENHRY, CDR2 SYGVKD. Here the CDR3 DNA reads TGTGCCATCAGGGCAGGATCGGGCTCCTACAATGAGCAGTTCTTC. Protein sequence: CAIRAGSGSYNEQFF.

The chain couples TRBV28 to TRBJ1-4; the D gene is possibly TRBD1 (6 bases). The CDR3 is 18 residues long. The germline V and J ends were trimmed by 6 bases and 4 bases, with 24 bases remaining between them. Germline loops: CDR1 MDHEN, CDR2 SYDVKM. The CDR3 sequence is CASSPTLVDSPINEKLFF. In DNA form, the CDR3 reads TGTGCCAGCAGCCCAACTTTGGTGGACAGCCCAATTAATGAAAAACTGTTTTTT. Full variable domain (rest looked up from reference TRBV28 and TRBJ1-4): DVKVTQSSRYLVKRTGEKVFLECVQDMDHENMFWYRQDPGLGLRLIYFSYDVKMKEKGDIPEGYSVSREKKERFSLILESASTNQTSMYLCASSPTLVDSPINEKLFFGSGTQLSVL.

The V and J genes are TRBV27 and TRBJ2-2; perhaps TRBD2 as D (6 bases). Germline-derived CDR1 and CDR2 are MNHEY and SMNVEV (reference sequence). The V end lost 2 bases, the J end lost 1 base, and 8 bases lay between the germline ends. The CDR3 consists of 15 residues. Here the CDR3 reads CASSLAGLNTGELFF. CDR3 in DNA: TGTGCCAGCAGTTTAGCGGGACTGAACACCGGGGAGCTGTTTTTT.

The chain uses TRBV12-5 and TRBJ1-5; D is perhaps TRBD1 (5 bases). The CDR3 totals 16 residues. Germline lookup yields CDR1 LGHNT and CDR2 FRNRAP. The V and J ends lost 0 bases and 1 base respectively, with 10 bases between them. The CDR3 is CASGLVAGKSNQPQHF. For the CDR3, the DNA is TGTGCTAGTGGTTTGGTAGCAGGGAAGAGCAATCAGCCCCAGCATTTT. The full variable domain, completed using reference TRBV12-5 and TRBJ1-5, is DARVTQTPRHKVTEMGQEVTMRCQPILGHNTVFWYRQTMMQGLELLAYFRNRAPLDDSGMPKDRFSAEMPDATLATLKIQPSEPRDSAVYFCASGLVAGKSNQPQHFGDGTRLSIL.

This clone is deemed medium-sized. Here the CDR3 DNA reads TGTGCCATCAGTAGGGACAGGGGGTACCAAGAGACCCAGTACTTC. Translated: CAISRDRGYQETQYF. The chain has TRBV10-3 and TRBJ2-5; 11 bases are a match to TRBD1. The CDR3 loop spans 15 amino acids. Germline-derived CDR1 and CDR2 are ENHRY and SYGVKD. After removal of 5 bases from V and 0 bases from J, the junction contained 2 bases not matched to a gene.

The V and J genes are TRBV27 and TRBJ2-7, with D perhaps TRBD2 (6 bases). V was cut by 5 bases and J by 5 bases, with 22 bases left in between. This CDR3 comprises 16 residues. Germline V gene lookup returns CDR1 MNHEY and CDR2 SMNVEV (reference sequence). The CDR3 loop is CASSPILGGGIDEQYF. The CDR3 DNA follows: TGTGCCAGCAGTCCTATCTTGGGGGGAGGAATCGACGAGCAGTACTTC.

This clone is large. The chain recombines TRBV6-5 with TRBJ1-5; a weak D match, TRBD1 (5 bases). This CDR3 is 14 amino acids long. The ends were cut back, 6 bases at V and 4 bases at J, with 13 bases in the middle. CDR1 and CDR2 from the germline V gene are MNHEY and SVGAGI. CDR3 bases: TGTGCCAGCAGCCTCATGGGGCTTAATCAGCCCCAGCATTTT. This translates into CASSLMGLNQPQHF.

The genes are TRBV27 and TRBJ2-3; perhaps TRBD1 as D (6 bases). The germline CDR1 and CDR2 sequences are MNHEY and SMNVEV (reference sequence). The V gene lost 1 base and the J gene lost 1 base, with 9 bases spanning the gap. This CDR3 spans 15 amino acids. The CDR3 nucleotides are TGTGCCAGCAGTTTATGGGGGCGCGGCACAGATACGCAGTATTTT. This codes for CASSLWGRGTDTQYF.

This clone has more than one count but fewer than ten. The V call is TRBV9, the J call TRBJ2-2; maybe TRBD1 (5 bases). Trimming pared 3 bases from V and 1 base from J, leaving 13 bases between. Germline loops: CDR1 SGDLS, CDR2 YYNGEE. The CDR3 spans 16 residues. CDR3: CASSAERQMNTGELFF. CDR3 coding DNA: TGTGCCAGCAGCGCAGAGAGACAGATGAACACCGGGGAGCTGTTTTTT. Variable domain in full (rest from reference TRBV9 and TRBJ2-2): DSGVTQTPKHLITATGQRVTLRCSPRSGDLSVYWYQQSLDQGLQFLIQYYNGEERAKGNILERFSAQQFPDLHSELNLSSLELGDSALYFCASSAERQMNTGELFFGEGSRLTVL.

This clone has just one count. The chain is built from TRBV4-3 and TRBJ2-1; 10 nucleotides match TRBD2. From germline, CDR1 is LGHNA and CDR2 YSLEER. This CDR3 contains 15 residues. V dropped 0 bases and J dropped 9; count of bases not matched to a gene: 5. The CDR3 DNA follows: TGCGCCAGCAGCCAAGATTCTAGCGGGAGACGTGAGCAGTTCTTC. This translates into CASSQDSSGRREQFF.

There are a few counts of this clone. V and J are TRBV5-4 and TRBJ2-7; D possibly corresponds to TRBD1 (5 bases). Germline V gene lookup returns CDR1 SGHNT and CDR2 YYREEE (reference sequence). Deletions cut 0 bases from V and 1 base from J, with 11 bases between. This CDR3 is built from 15 residues. CDR3 sequence reads: CASSLVQGFSYEQYF. The CDR3, as DNA: TGTGCCAGCAGCTTGGTTCAGGGTTTTTCCTACGAGCAGTACTTC. The full variable domain, in which reference TRBV5-4 and TRBJ2-7 provide the parts outside the CDR3, is ETGVTQSPTHLIKTRGQQVTLRCSSQSGHNTVSWYQQALGQGPQFIFQYYREEENGRGNFPPRFSGLQFPNYSSELNVNALELDDSALYLCASSLVQGFSYEQYFGPGTRLTVT.

The chain has TRBV27 and TRBJ2-2; 7 bases agree with TRBD2. Unmatched junction bases numbered 2, after V lost 4 bases and J lost 3 bases. CDR1 and CDR2 (germline): MNHEY, SMNVEV (reference sequence). The CDR3 extends over 14 amino acids. CDR3 protein: CASSSGLYTGELFF. In nucleotides, the CDR3 is TGTGCCAGCAGTTCGGGACTATACACCGGGGAGCTGTTTTTT.

This chain's CDR3 is CAWSVVGTPNTEAFF. The DNA for the CDR3 is TGTGCCTGGAGTGTTGTGGGGACACCTAACACTGAAGCTTTCTTT. The V and J genes are TRBV30 and TRBJ1-1, with D maybe TRBD1 (6 bases). V dropped 0 bases and J dropped 2 bases, with 13 bases sitting between them. The CDR3 consists of 15 residues. Germline CDR1 is GTSNPN and CDR2 is SVGIG (reference sequence).

The chain is built from TRBV18 and TRBJ2-2; 12 bases fit TRBD1. V lost 3 bases to trimming and J lost 6 bases; unmatched junction nucleotides: 8. Germline CDR1 and CDR2: KGHSH and LQKENI. The CDR3 is 17 residues long. CDR3 DNA sequence: TGTGCCAGCTCACCTGGGACAGGGGGCATTTTCGCCGGGGAGCTGTTTTTT. It specifies CASSPGTGGIFAGELFF.